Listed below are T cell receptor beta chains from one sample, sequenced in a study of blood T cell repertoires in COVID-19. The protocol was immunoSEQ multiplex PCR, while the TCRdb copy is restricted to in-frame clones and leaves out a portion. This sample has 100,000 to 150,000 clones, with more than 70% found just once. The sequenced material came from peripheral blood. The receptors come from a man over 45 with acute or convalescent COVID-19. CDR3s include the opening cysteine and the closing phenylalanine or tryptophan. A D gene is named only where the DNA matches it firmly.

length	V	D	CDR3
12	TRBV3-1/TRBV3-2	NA	CASSQWPYEQYF
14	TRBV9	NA	CASSAMTEHTEAFF
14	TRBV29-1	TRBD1	CSTLLMSGGYEQYF
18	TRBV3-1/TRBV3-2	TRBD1	CASSQRRTGTAFTDTQYF
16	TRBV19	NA	CASSIGGKSSGNTIYF
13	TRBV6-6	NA	CASSYSISTEAFF
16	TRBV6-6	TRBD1	CASSTPGTGMNSPLHF
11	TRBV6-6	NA	CASSPRDEQYF
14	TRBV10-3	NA	CAISQQGSNTEAFF
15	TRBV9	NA	CASSVAWGLTYEQYF
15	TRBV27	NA	CASSFSREGDTEAFF
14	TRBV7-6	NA	CASSQQNQDQPQHF
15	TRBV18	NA	CASSPTPGVNTEAFF
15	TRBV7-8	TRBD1	CASSLNQGADSPLHF
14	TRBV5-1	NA	CASTVTSGQGEQFF
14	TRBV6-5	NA	CASSYGGAGQPQHF
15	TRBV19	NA	CASTVRQSTNYGYTF
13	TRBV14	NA	CASRQHGVDGYTF
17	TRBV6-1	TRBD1	CASSVPWGQGKQETQYF
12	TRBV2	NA	CASNRVYETQYF
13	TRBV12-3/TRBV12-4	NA	CASGMRAGEKLFF
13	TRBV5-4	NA	CASSFPNFYEQYF
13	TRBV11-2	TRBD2	CASSLGLAETQYF
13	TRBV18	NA	CATAAGGNQPQHF
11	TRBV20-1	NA	CSASRSNGYTF
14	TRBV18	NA	CASSPLSRNTEAFF
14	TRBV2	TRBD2	CASSEGGTRANEYF
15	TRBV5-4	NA	CASSLQGTGANVLTF
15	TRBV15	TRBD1	CATGGTGGSNTEAFF
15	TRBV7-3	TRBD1	CASSATPGTVYGYTF
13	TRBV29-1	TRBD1	CSVGRGSGQPQHF
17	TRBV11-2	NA	CASSLSAWPGLNNEQFF
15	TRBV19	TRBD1	CASSPRRGGDYGYTF
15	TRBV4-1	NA	CASSLVQGWGNEQFF
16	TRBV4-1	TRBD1	CASSQVGTANTGELFF
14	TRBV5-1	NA	CASRTTDNLYGYTF
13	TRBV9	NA	CASSVEGVYGYTF
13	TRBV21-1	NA	CASREAGSYEQYF
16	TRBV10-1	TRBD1	CASSESKTGTGGPAFF
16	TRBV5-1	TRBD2	CASSLGGTSGLYEQFF
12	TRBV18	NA	CASSGPSYEQYF
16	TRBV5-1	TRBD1	CASSLGPGQGVDEQFF
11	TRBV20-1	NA	CSAGSGNGYTF
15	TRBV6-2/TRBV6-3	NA	CASSYSKGSTDTQYF